A single sample is the source of the 18 T cell receptor beta chains below, sequenced in a study of immune evolution from preneoplasia to lung adenocarcinoma. The repertoire was sequenced with immunoSEQ multiplex PCR; TCRdb's copy has only in-frame clones and lacks some. The sample lists 6,000 to 8,500 clones, about 83% occurring once. Sequenced material: FFPE minimally invasive lung adenocarcinoma tissue. The origin of the receptors is an older person with lung adenocarcinoma.

CDR3 coding DNA: TGTGCCAGCAGCTCCGGACAGCAAACTGAAGCTTTCTTT. This encodes CASSSGQQTEAFF. J is TRBJ1-1 and V is TRBV11-2; maybe TRBD1 (6 bases). Germline V lookup: CDR1 SGHAT, CDR2 FQNNGV. There are 13 residues in the CDR3. V was pared by 4 bases and J by 5 bases, with 11 bases between.

V and J are TRBV30 and TRBJ2-5, with a possible D match to TRBD1 (6 bases). The CDR3 extends over 14 amino acids. Germline CDR1 reads GTSNPN; CDR2 reads SVGIG (reference sequence). Between the trimmed V and J ends, which lost 4 bases and 2 bases, there was a span of 14 bases. CDR3 nucleotides: TGTGCCTGGAACAAGGGGGTGGGGCAAGAGACCCAGTACTTC. Translation: CAWNKGVGQETQYF.

The V and J genes are TRBV7-9 and TRBJ2-7; tentatively, D is TRBD1 (6 bases). CDR1 is SEHNR, CDR2 FQNEAQ, per germline (reference sequence). Trimming left V 5 bases short and J 4 bases short, with 6 bases between. The CDR3 consists of 11 residues. As DNA, the CDR3 is TGTGCCAGCAGCACAGGGTACGAGCAGTACTTC. Its translation: CASSTGYEQYF.

This clone was seen a handful of times. This sequence joins TRBV6-1 and TRBJ1-2; D gene unclear. V gave up 2 bases and J gave up 6 bases, with 10 bases separating them. The CDR3 runs 13 residues. Germline-derived CDR1 and CDR2 are MNHNS and SASEGT. CDR3 residues: CASSERRVHGYTF. CDR3 coding DNA: TGTGCCAGCAGTGAAAGGAGGGTGCATGGCTACACCTTC.

In the case of this clone: One end of the junction is discordant with germline, which a read error may explain. The chain uses TRBV4-1 and TRBJ1-5, with D possibly being TRBD1 (5 bases). Germline V gives CDR1 MGHRA, CDR2 YSYEKL. The length of the CDR3 is 14 residues. The CDR3 reads CASSEEQGNQPQHF. In nucleotides, the CDR3 is TGCGCCAGCAGCGAAGAGCAGGGTAATCAGCCCCAGCATTTT.

V and J are TRBV2 and TRBJ1-5; maybe TRBD1 (5 bases). The length of the CDR3 is 15 residues. From germline, CDR1 is SNHLY and CDR2 FYNNEI. V was trimmed by 5 bases and J by 4 bases, leaving 15 bases between them. The DNA of the CDR3 is TGTGCCAGCAGTAAGGAGGGGCTGGCAAATCAGCCCCAGCATTTT. The encoded protein is CASSKEGLANQPQHF.

The chain has TRBV6-6 and TRBJ1-3; a weak D match, TRBD1 (6 bases). The length of the CDR3 is 15 residues. V lost 6 bases to trimming and J lost 0 bases, with 12 bases between them. From germline, CDR1 is MNHNY and CDR2 SVGAGI (reference sequence). CDR3: CASRPDRSSGNTIYF. CDR3 coding DNA: TGTGCCAGCAGACCCGACAGGAGCTCTGGAAACACCATATATTTT.

The genes are TRBV11-3 and TRBJ2-2, with a weak D call TRBD2 (5 bases). The CDR3 extends over 13 amino acids. Deletions cut 5 bases from V and 5 bases from J, with 9 bases between. Germline V gene data show CDR1 as SGHNT and CDR2 as YENEEA. The CDR3 nucleotides are TGTGCCAGCAGCCTAGCCAGGACCGGGGAGCTGTTTTTT. Translated, it gives CASSLARTGELFF. The full variable domain, in which reference TRBV11-3 and TRBJ2-2 provide the parts outside the CDR3, is EAGVVQSPRYKIIEKKQPVAFWCNPISGHNTLYWYLQNLGQGPELLIRYENEEAVDDSQLPKDRFSAERLKGVDSTLKIQPAELGDSAVYLCASSLARTGELFFGEGSRLTVL.

V is TRBV4-2 and J is TRBJ2-1; possibly TRBD1 or TRBD2 for D (5 bases each). The germline CDR1 and CDR2 sequences are LGHNA and YNFKEQ. The CDR3 runs to 15 residues. V was trimmed by 0 bases and J by 3 bases, leaving 9 bases between them. This CDR3 is CASSQERGDYNEQFF. The CDR3 coding sequence is TGTGCCAGCAGCCAAGAACGAGGGGACTACAATGAGCAGTTCTTC.

The chain is built from TRBV9 and TRBJ1-1; perhaps TRBD1 as D (5 bases). The germline CDR1 and CDR2 sequences are SGDLS and YYNGEE. The CDR3 runs to 14 residues. The V end was cut by 0 bases, the J end by 1 base, with 7 bases between. CDR3 nucleotide sequence: TGTGCCAGCAGCGTAGTCCAGGGGAACACTGAAGCTTTCTTT. Protein: CASSVVQGNTEAFF.

This rearrangement joins TRBV7-3 to TRBJ2-7; the D gene could be TRBD1 or TRBD2 (5 bases each). V was trimmed by 1 base and J by 0 bases, leaving 19 bases between them. Per germline, CDR1 SGHTA and CDR2 FQGTGA. CDR3 size: 18 residues. This CDR3 is CASSLKGWGTNSSYEQYF. The CDR3 coding sequence is TGTGCCAGCAGCTTAAAGGGGTGGGGGACCAATAGCTCCTACGAGCAGTACTTC.

J is TRBJ2-1 and V is TRBV19; maybe TRBD1 (5 bases). V lost 5 bases and J lost 5, with 22 bases in between. Germline V gene sequence: CDR1 LNHDA, CDR2 SQIVND (reference sequence). The CDR3 totals 17 residues. The CDR3 nucleotides read TGTGCCAGTAGTCTGTACGTCTCGATAGGGGCCAACAATGAGCAGTTCTTC. Its translation: CASSLYVSIGANNEQFF.

In DNA, the CDR3 is TGCGCCAGCAGCGAGGTATTAGCCTACGAGCAGTACTTC. It specifies CASSEVLAYEQYF. The chain links TRBV10-2 to TRBJ2-7; D is unclear. V lost 6 bases, J lost 2 bases, and 11 bases lay in between. The CDR3 has 13 residues. CDR1 is WSHSY, CDR2 SAAADI, per germline.

The V gene is TRBV7-2, the J gene TRBJ2-3; D may correspond to TRBD1 or TRBD2 (5 bases each). V was trimmed by 2 bases and J by 3 bases, leaving 12 bases between them. In germline, CDR1 is SGHTA, CDR2 FQGNSA. The CDR3 has 15 residues. The CDR3 sequence is CASSLQGRTTDTQYF. Here the CDR3 DNA reads TGTGCCAGCAGCTTACAGGGACGGACAACAGATACGCAGTATTTT.

J is TRBJ1-5 and V is TRBV4-2; D unresolved. Trimming removed 0 bases at V and 6 bases at J, with 12 bases between. This CDR3 has 15 amino acids. In germline, CDR1 is LGHNA, CDR2 YNFKEQ. The CDR3 DNA follows: TGTGCCAGCAGCCAAGAGCGGGGAGCAAGTCAGCCCCAGCATTTT. As protein: CASSQERGASQPQHF.

V is TRBV9 and J is TRBJ2-5; D is possibly TRBD1 or TRBD2 (6 bases each). CDR1 is SGDLS and CDR2 is YYNGEE in the germline V gene. The CDR3 is made up of 14 amino acids. Trimming left V 4 bases short and J 4 bases short, with 14 bases between. CDR3 residues: CASSHFGGGETQYF. CDR3 nucleotides: TGTGCCAGCAGCCATTTCGGAGGGGGAGAGACCCAGTACTTC.

The chain recombines TRBV5-1 with TRBJ2-5, with 10 bases matching TRBD2. Germline values: CDR1 SGHRS, CDR2 YFSETQ. The CDR3 length is 16 residues. V shed 5 bases and J 5 bases; nucleotides not matched to a gene: 12. This chain's CDR3 is CASRLNYGTSAETQYF. The CDR3 DNA is TGCGCCAGCAGGTTAAATTACGGGACTAGCGCGGAGACCCAGTACTTC.

The chain carries TRBV5-6 and TRBJ2-3; D uncertain. V was trimmed by 4 bases and J by 7 bases, leaving 13 bases between them. CDR3 length: 13 residues. Germline V gene data show CDR1 as SGHDT and CDR2 as YYEEEE. The CDR3: CASSSTRHHTQYF. In nucleotides, the CDR3 is TGTGCCAGCAGCAGCACCCGACATCATACGCAGTATTTT.